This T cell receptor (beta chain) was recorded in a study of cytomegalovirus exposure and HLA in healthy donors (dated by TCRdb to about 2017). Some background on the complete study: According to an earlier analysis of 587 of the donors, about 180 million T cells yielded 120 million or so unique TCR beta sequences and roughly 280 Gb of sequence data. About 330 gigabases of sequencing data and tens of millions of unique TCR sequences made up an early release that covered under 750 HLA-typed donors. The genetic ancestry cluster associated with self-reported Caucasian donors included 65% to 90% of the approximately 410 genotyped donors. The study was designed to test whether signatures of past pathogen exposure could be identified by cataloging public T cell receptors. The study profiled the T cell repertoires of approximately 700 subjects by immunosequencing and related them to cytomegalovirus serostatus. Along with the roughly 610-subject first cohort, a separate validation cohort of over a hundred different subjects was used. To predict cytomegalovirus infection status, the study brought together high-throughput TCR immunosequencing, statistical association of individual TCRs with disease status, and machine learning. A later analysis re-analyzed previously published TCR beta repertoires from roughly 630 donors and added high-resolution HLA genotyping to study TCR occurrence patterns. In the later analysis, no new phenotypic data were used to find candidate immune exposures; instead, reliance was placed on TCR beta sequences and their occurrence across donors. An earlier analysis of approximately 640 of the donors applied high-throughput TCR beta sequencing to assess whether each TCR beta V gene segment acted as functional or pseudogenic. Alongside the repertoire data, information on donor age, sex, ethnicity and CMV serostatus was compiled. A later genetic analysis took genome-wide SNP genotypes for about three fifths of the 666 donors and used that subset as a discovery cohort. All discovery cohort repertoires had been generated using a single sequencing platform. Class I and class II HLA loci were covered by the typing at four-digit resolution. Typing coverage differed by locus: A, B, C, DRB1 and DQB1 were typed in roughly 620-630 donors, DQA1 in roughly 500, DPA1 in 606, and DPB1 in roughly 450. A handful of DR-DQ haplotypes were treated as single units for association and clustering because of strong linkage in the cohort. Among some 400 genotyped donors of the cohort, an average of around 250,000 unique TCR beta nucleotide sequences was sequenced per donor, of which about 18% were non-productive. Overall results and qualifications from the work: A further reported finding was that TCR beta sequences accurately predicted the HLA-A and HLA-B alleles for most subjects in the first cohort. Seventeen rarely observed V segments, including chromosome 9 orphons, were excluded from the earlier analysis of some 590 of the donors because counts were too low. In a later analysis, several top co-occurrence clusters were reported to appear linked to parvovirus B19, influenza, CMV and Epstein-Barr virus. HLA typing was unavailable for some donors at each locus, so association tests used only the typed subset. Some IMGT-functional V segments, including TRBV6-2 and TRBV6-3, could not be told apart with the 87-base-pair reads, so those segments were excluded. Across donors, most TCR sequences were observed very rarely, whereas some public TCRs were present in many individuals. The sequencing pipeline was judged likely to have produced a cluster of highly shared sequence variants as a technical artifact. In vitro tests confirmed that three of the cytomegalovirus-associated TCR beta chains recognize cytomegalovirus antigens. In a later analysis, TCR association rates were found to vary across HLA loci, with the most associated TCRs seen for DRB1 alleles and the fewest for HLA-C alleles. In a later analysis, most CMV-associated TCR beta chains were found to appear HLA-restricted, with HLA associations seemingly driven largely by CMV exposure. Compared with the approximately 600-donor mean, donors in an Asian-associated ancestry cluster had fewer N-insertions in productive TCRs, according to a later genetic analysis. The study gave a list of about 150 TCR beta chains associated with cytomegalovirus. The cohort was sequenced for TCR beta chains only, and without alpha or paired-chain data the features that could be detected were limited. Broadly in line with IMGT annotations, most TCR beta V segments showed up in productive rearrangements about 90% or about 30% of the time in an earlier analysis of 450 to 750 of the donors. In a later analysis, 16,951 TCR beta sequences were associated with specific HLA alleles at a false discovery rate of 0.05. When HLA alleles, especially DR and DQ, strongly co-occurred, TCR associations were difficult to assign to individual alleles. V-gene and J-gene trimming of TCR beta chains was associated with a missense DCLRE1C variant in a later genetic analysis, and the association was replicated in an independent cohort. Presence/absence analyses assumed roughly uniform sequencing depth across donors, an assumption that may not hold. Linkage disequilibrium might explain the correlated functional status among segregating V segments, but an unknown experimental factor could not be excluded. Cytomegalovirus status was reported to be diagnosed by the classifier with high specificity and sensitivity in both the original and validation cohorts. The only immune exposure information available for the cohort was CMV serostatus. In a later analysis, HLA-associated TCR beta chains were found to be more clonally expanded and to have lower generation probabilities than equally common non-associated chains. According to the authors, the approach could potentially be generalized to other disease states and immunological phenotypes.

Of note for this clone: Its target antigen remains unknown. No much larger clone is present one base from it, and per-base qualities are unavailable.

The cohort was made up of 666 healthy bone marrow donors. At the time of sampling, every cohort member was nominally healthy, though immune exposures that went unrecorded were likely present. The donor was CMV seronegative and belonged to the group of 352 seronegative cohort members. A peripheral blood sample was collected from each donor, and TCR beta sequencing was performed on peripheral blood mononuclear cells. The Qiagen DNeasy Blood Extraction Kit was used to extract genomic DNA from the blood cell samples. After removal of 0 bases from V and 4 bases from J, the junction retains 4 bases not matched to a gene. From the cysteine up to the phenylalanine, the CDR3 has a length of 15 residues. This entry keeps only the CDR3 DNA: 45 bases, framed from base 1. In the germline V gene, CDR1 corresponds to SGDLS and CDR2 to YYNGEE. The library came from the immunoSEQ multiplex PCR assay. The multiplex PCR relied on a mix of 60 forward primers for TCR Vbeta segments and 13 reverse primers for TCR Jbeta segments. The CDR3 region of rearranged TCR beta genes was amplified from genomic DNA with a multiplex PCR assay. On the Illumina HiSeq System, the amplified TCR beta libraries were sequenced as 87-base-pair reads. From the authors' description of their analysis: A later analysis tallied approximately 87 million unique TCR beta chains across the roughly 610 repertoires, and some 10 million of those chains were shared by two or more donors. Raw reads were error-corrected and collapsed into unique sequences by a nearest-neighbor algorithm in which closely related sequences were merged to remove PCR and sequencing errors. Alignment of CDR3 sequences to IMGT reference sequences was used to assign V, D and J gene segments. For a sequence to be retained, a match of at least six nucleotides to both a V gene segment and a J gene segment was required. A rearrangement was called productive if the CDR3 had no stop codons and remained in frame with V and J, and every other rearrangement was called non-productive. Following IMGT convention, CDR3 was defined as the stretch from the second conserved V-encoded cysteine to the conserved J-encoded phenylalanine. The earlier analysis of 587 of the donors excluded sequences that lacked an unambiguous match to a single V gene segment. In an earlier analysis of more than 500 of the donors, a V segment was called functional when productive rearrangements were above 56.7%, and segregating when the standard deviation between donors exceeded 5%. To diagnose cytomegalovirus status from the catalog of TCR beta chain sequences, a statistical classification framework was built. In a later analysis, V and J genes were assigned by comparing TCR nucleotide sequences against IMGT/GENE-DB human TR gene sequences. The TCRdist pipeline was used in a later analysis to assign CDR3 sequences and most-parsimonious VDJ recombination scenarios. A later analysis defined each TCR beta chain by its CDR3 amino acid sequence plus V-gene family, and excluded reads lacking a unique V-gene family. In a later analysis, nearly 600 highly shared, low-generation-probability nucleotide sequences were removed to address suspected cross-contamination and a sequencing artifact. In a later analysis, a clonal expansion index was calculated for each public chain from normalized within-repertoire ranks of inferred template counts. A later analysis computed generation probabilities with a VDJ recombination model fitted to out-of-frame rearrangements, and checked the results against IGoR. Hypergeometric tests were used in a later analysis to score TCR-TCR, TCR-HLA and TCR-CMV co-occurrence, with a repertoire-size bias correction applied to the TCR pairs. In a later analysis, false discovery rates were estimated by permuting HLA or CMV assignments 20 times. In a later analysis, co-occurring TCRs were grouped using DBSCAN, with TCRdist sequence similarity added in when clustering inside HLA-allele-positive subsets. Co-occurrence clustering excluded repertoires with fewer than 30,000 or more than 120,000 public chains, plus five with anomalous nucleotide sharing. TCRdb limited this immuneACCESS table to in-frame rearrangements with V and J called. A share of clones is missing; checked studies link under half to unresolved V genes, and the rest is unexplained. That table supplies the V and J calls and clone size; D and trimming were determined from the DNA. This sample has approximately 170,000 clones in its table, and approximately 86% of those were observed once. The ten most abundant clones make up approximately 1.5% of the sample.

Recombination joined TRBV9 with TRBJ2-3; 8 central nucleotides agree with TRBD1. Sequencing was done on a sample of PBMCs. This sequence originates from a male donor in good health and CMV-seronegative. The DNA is TGTGCCAGCAGCGTAGAGGCAGGGGGCCCAGATACGCAGTATTTT. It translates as CASSVEAGGPDTQYF.